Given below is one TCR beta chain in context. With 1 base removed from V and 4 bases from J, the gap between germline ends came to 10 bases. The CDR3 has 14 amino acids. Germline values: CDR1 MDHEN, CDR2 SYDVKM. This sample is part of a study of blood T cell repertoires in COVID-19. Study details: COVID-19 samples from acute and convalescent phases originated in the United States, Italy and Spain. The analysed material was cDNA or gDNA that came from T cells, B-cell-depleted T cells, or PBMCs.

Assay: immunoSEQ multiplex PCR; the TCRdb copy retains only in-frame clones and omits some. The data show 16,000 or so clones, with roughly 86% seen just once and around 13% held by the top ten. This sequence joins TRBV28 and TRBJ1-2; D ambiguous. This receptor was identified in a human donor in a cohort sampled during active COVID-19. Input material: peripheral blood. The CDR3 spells CASSLSSFVYGYTF. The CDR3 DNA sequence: TGTGCCAGCAGTTTATCCTCTTTCGTCTATGGCTACACCTTC.